The present TCR beta chain was sequenced within a study of human T cells and chemical hapten exposure. The CDR3 is made up of 14 amino acids. Per the germline V gene, CDR1 is SGHRS and CDR2 is YFSETQ. Losses at the gene ends were 4 bases for V and 6 bases for J; bases not matched to a gene: 6. TCRdb recomputed calls from the RACE reads with MiXCR, one row per CDR3 protein. The sample contains 270,000 or so distinct CDR3 sequences, roughly 7.7% of which appear only once. Time point described: pre-sensitization, week 0. Noted treatment: therapeutic diphenylcyclopropenone sensitization with weekly scalp DPC. Blood draws came before every patch-test application. Study results and caveats: Donors were affected by alopecia, so their immune reaction might vary from that of healthy individuals.

This clonotype was observed at least ten times. Antigen: not known. This specimen consisted of whole blood, obtained in connection with sensitization to the hapten diphenylcyclopropenone (DPC). The TCR originated in a man aged 18 to 30 with alopecia areata. Some clones in this sample may be carry-over from other donors' samples. This sequence joins TRBV5-1 and TRBJ2-2, with 7 bases that match TRBD1. The DNA of the CDR3 is TGCGCCAGCAGCCCGCGACAGGGTGCCGGGGAGCTGTTTTTT. Its protein product is CASSPRQGAGELFF.